The 15 T cell receptor beta chains below all came from one sample that was sequenced in a study of blood T cell repertoires in COVID-19. The method was immunoSEQ multiplex PCR; TCRdb's version includes in-frame clones alone and lacks a portion of them. This repertoire shows under 13,000 clones, 75% to 90% found once; its top ten account for 7% to 9%. Sequenced sample: peripheral blood. Receptors were obtained from a man aged 65 to 79 with active COVID-19.

The rearrangement links TRBV6-5 to TRBJ1-6; 10 nucleotides match TRBD1. Unmatched junction bases numbered 8, after V lost 5 bases and J lost 10 bases. Germline CDR1 MNHEY, CDR2 SVGAGI. CDR3 length: 15 residues. CDR3 nucleotide sequence: TGTGCCAGCAGTAGAGGACAGGGGGTTGGATCACCCCTCCACTTT. Amino acid sequence: CASSRGQGVGSPLHF.

This sequence joins TRBV11-2 and TRBJ2-1, with D tentatively TRBD1 (5 bases). Trimming pared 5 bases from V and 9 bases from J, leaving 11 bases between. The CDR3 extends over 12 amino acids. Germline CDR1 reads SGHAT; CDR2 reads FQNNGV. As DNA, the CDR3 is TGTGCCAGCAGCGCCTCCCAGGGTGAGCAGTTCTTC. This encodes CASSASQGEQFF.

This clone is labeled medium-sized. For the CDR3, the DNA is TGTGCCAGCAGCTTGCAGGGGCGGATCTCCTATGGCTACACCTTC. Translation gives CASSLQGRISYGYTF. V gene TRBV7-9 combines with J gene TRBJ1-2, with D perhaps TRBD1 (6 bases). Deletions cut 3 bases from V and 4 bases from J, with 15 bases between. Germline CDR1 and CDR2: SEHNR and FQNEAQ (reference sequence). The CDR3 spans 15 residues.

Comments on this clone: An end of the junction does not agree with germline; a read error may underlie this. The rearrangement uses TRBV5-4 and TRBJ1-2; 8 bases are shared with TRBD1. The CDR3 loop spans 14 amino acids. Germline CDR1 and CDR2: SGHNT and YYREEE (reference sequence). The CDR3 DNA sequence: TGTGCCAGCAGCTTGAGGGGACAGGTCGTGGCCTACGCCTTC. Residues: CASSLRGQVVAYAF.

V and J are TRBV5-6 and TRBJ1-5; TRBD1 matches at 8 bases. Trimming took 4 bases from V and 1 from J; bases not matched to a gene: 7. The CDR3 covers 16 residues. Germline lookup yields CDR1 SGHDT and CDR2 YYEEEE. CDR3 DNA: TGTGCCAGCAGCCGCAGGGGGCGCGGAAGCAATCAGCCCCAGCATTTT. Translating gives CASSRRGRGSNQPQHF.

The chain couples TRBV9 to TRBJ1-2, with 9 bases lining up with TRBD1. This CDR3 spans 15 amino acids. Germline values: CDR1 SGDLS, CDR2 YYNGEE. Trimming removed 4 bases from V and 3 bases from J; junction bases left unmatched: 7. For the CDR3, the DNA is TGTGCCAGCAGCTCCTCGGGACAGGGTGACTATGGCTACACCTTC. Amino acid sequence: CASSSSGQGDYGYTF. Together with reference TRBV9 and TRBJ1-2, the CDR3 gives the full variable domain: DSGVTQTPKHLITATGQRVTLRCSPRSGDLSVYWYQQSLDQGLQFLIQYYNGEERAKGNILERFSAQQFPDLHSELNLSSLELGDSALYFCASSSSGQGDYGYTFGSGTRLTVV.

The chain links TRBV7-8 to TRBJ2-6, with D possibly matching TRBD1 (6 bases). V gave up 5 bases and J gave up 4 bases, with 15 bases separating them. This CDR3 is 16 amino acids long. Germline loops: CDR1 SGHVS, CDR2 FQNEAQ. CDR3 DNA: TGTGCCAGCAGCCCCAGGGGCGGGCCCGGGGCCAACGTCCTGACTTTC. Its protein is CASSPRGGPGANVLTF. The full variable domain, completed using reference TRBV7-8 and TRBJ2-6, is GAGVSQSPRYKVAKRGQDVALRCDPISGHVSLFWYQQALGQGPEFLTYFQNEAQLDKSGLPSDRFFAERPEGSVSTLKIQRTQQEDSAVYLCASSPRGGPGANVLTFGAGSRLTVL.

The rearrangement links TRBV5-1 to TRBJ1-2, with 7 positions matching TRBD1. Germline CDR1 reads SGHRS; CDR2 reads YFSETQ. J gave up 8 bases and V 4 bases, and 11 bases lay outside the gene matches. CDR3 size: 14 residues. This CDR3 reads CASSQSRDSGGYTF. The CDR3 nucleotides read TGCGCCAGCAGCCAGTCCCGGGACAGCGGCGGCTACACCTTC.

This chain joins TRBV28 and TRBJ2-3, with 7 positions matching TRBD1. From germline, CDR1 is MDHEN and CDR2 SYDVKM. Trimming at V came to 8 bases and at J to 2 bases, leaving 4 bases not matched to a gene. The CDR3 consists of 13 residues. For the CDR3, the DNA is TGTGCCAGCTCCGGGACAGACACAGATACGCAGTATTTT. Translated, it gives CASSGTDTDTQYF.

The chain employs TRBV28 and TRBJ1-5, with D uncertain. The CDR3 contains 14 residues. The germline V gene encodes CDR1 MDHEN and CDR2 SYDVKM. Trimming pared 6 bases from V and 2 bases from J, leaving 11 bases between. CDR3 in DNA: TGTGCCAGCAGCCGTGGACTTCGCAATCAGCCCCAGCATTTT. Amino acid sequence: CASSRGLRNQPQHF.

CDR3 nucleotides: TGTGCCAGCAGCTCCCCCGGGACAGGGGTAACGAACACCGGGGAGCTGTTTTTT. Its translation: CASSSPGTGVTNTGELFF. The chain joins TRBV5-5 to TRBJ2-2; 10 positions match TRBD1. Germline values: CDR1 SGHKS, CDR2 YYEKEE (reference sequence). Trimming took 3 bases from V and 0 from J; bases not matched to a gene: 8. CDR3 length: 18 amino acids.

The table lists this clone with a count of one. The chain recombines TRBV7-9 with TRBJ1-4; D gene uncertain. Trimming pared 9 bases from V and 7 bases from J, leaving 12 bases between. The CDR3 sequence is 12 residues long. Germline values: CDR1 SEHNR, CDR2 FQNEAQ (reference sequence). CDR3 in DNA: TGTGCCAGTTCCCAAGGCGGTGAAAAACTGTTTTTT. Translated: CASSQGGEKLFF. The full variable domain, completed using reference TRBV7-9 and TRBJ1-4, is DTGVSQNPRHKITKRGQNVTFRCDPISEHNRLYWYRQTLGQGPEFLTYFQNEAQLEKSRLLSDRFSAERPKGSFSTLEIQRTEQGDSAMYLCASSQGGEKLFFGSGTQLSVL.

The V gene is TRBV6-5, the J gene TRBJ2-5; 7 bases are shared with TRBD2. Germline values: CDR1 MNHEY, CDR2 SVGAGI. The CDR3 covers 14 residues. Unmatched junction bases numbered 10, after V lost 7 bases and J lost 5 bases. This CDR3 reads CASNWASGSETQYF. The CDR3 nucleotides read TGTGCCAGCAACTGGGCTAGCGGTTCCGAGACCCAGTACTTC.

Only a few counts were recorded for this clone. The rearrangement joins TRBV4-1 to TRBJ2-7, with 9 bases fitting TRBD1. The CDR3 consists of 14 residues. Germline assignment: CDR1 MGHRA and CDR2 YSYEKL. After removal of 3 bases from V and 3 bases from J, the junction contained 3 bases not matched to a gene. CDR3 sequence (DNA): TGCGCCAGCAGCCATCCGGGACAGGGCTACGAGCAGTACTTC. Its protein product is CASSHPGQGYEQYF.

The chain is built from TRBV21-1 and TRBJ2-3; the table gives TRBD1 as D, unverified against the DNA. TRBV21-1 is assigned pseudogene status. This CDR3 is built from 14 residues. CDR3 sequence (DNA): TGTGCCAGCAGGACAGGGGACGGCACAGATACGCAGTATTTT. Translated: CASRTGDGTDTQYF.